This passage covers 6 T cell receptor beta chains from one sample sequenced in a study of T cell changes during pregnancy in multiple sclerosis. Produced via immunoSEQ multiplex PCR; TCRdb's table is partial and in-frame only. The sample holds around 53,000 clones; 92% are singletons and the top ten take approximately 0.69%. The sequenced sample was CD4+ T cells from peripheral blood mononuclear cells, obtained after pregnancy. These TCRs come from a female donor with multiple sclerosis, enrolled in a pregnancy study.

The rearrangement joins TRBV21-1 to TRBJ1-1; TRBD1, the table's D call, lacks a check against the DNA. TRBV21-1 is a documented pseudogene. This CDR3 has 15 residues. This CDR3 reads CASSKSIQGLSEAFF. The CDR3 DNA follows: TGTGCCAGCAGCAAATCAATACAGGGGCTTTCGGAAGCTTTCTTT.

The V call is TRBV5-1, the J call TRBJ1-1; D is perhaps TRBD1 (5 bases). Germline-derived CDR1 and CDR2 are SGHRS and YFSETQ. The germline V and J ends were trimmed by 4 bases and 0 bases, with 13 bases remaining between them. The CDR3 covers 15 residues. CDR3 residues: CASSPIGGVNTEAFF. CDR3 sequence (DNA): TGCGCCAGCAGCCCTATCGGAGGGGTGAACACTGAAGCTTTCTTT.

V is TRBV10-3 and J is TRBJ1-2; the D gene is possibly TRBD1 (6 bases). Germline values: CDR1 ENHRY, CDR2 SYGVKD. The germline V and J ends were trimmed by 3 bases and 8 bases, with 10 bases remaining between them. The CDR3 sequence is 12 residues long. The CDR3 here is CAISDQGKGYTF. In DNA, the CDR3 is TGTGCCATCAGTGATCAGGGGAAAGGCTACACCTTC.

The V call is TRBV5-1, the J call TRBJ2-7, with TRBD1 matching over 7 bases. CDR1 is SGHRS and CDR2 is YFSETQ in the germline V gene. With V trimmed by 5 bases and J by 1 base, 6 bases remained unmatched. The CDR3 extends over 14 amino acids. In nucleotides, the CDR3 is TGCGCCAGCAGACCGGGACAGCTTTCCTACGAGCAGTACTTC. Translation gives CASRPGQLSYEQYF.

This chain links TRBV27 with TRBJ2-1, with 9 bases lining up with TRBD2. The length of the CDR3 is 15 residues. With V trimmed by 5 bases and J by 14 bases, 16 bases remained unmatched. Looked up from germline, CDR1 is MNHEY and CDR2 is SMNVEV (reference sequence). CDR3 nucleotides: TGTGCCAGCAGTCGCCCCTGGCTAGCGGGAAATCAGGAGTTCTTC. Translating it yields CASSRPWLAGNQEFF.

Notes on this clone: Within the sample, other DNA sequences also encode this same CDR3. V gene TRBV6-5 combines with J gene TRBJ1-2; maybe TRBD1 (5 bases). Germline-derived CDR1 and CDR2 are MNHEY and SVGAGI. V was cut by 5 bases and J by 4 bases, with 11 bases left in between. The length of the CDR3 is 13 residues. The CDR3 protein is CASSLQGLYGYTF. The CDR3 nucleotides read TGTGCCAGCAGTCTCCAGGGTCTCTATGGCTACACCTTC.